Below are 25 T cell receptor beta chains sequenced from a single sample in a study of CD8 T cells in ankylosing spondylitis. TCRdb reprocessed the 5' RACE reads via MiXCR and lists one record per CDR3 protein. The sample lists hundreds of thousands of distinct CDR3 sequences; over 7% were seen once. The sequenced sample was blood, either unsorted or a sorted T cell fraction (not recorded which). The source of these receptors is a female donor with ankylosing spondylitis or in good health (not recorded which).

The chain has TRBV3-1 and TRBJ2-2; 13 bases line up with TRBD2. After removal of 10 bases from V and 7 bases from J, the junction contained 9 bases not matched to a gene. Germline lookup yields CDR1 LGHDT and CDR2 YNNKEL (reference sequence). This CDR3 region has 15 residues. CDR3 sequence reads: CATSPRTSGSGELFF. The CDR3 nucleotides are TGTGCCACCTCCCCGCGGACTAGCGGGAGCGGGGAGCTGTTTTTT.

This clonotype appeared many times. The chain uses TRBV4-2 and TRBJ2-5; D may correspond to TRBD1 or TRBD2 (6 bases each). The germline V gene encodes CDR1 LGHNA and CDR2 YNFKEQ. This CDR3 has 15 residues. Trimming removed 1 base from V and 5 bases from J, with 14 bases in between. The CDR3 sequence: CASSQGARGGETQYF. CDR3 nucleotides: TGTGCCAGCAGCCAAGGCGCCAGGGGAGGCGAGACCCAGTACTTC.

At least ten counts were recorded for this clonotype. CDR3 nucleotide sequence: TGTGCCAGCAGCTTTTCATACGGACAGGGGACCTACGAGCAGTACTTC. This gives the protein CASSFSYGQGTYEQYF. The V call is TRBV7-2, the J call TRBJ2-7, with 9 nucleotides matching TRBD1. Germline values: CDR1 SGHTA, CDR2 FQGNSA. With V trimmed by 3 bases and J by 2 bases, 8 bases remained unmatched. The CDR3 is 16 amino acids.

The chain combines TRBV5-6 with TRBJ2-1; D is uncertain. Deletions cut 3 bases from V and 5 bases from J, with 15 bases between. Germline values: CDR1 SGHDT, CDR2 YYEEEE. The CDR3 extends over 15 amino acids. The CDR3 bases are TGTGCCAGCAGCTACCTACTCCGGCAAAACAATGAGCAGTTCTTC. Protein: CASSYLLRQNNEQFF.

This clonotype was detected ten times or more. The chain couples TRBV6-2 or TRBV6-3 to TRBJ1-5; TRBD1 aligns across 7 bases. CDR3 length: 13 amino acids. Germline assignment: CDR1 MNHEY and CDR2 SVGEGT. After removal of 5 bases from V and 10 bases from J, the junction contained 8 bases not matched to a gene. Here the CDR3 DNA reads TGTGCCAGCAGTGTAGACAGGGACCATCCCCAGCATTTT. Residues: CASSVDRDHPQHF.

This clonotype was counted many times. The chain links TRBV30 to TRBJ2-5, with 12 nucleotides matching TRBD2. This CDR3 has 14 residues. Germline V gives CDR1 GTSNPN, CDR2 SVGIG (reference sequence). J was trimmed by 7 bases and V by 1 base; bases with no gene match: 4. The CDR3 loop reads CAWSASGRAGTQYF. CDR3 nucleotides: TGTGCCTGGAGTGCTAGCGGGAGGGCCGGGACCCAGTACTTC.

The chain recombines TRBV28 with TRBJ2-1; 8 bases map to TRBD2. The CDR3 sequence is 15 residues long. Losses at the gene ends were 8 bases for V and 3 bases for J; bases not matched to a gene: 9. The V gene's germline CDR1 is MDHEN and CDR2 SYDVKM. The CDR3 protein is CASSPGGDFYNEQFF. CDR3 in DNA: TGTGCCAGCTCCCCCGGGGGGGATTTCTACAATGAGCAGTTCTTC.

This clonotype appeared many times. The rearrangement links TRBV12-3 or TRBV12-4 to TRBJ2-7; tentative D call: TRBD2 (5 bases). This CDR3 has 14 amino acids. V was cut by 6 bases and J by 0 bases, with 12 bases left in between. In nucleotides, the CDR3 is TGTGCCAGCAGCCTAGGTGGGAGCTCCTACGAGCAGTACTTC. Translating it yields CASSLGGSSYEQYF.

This sequence joins TRBV7-6 and TRBJ2-1; 7 bases map to TRBD2. CDR1 is SGHVS, CDR2 FNYEAQ, per germline. The ends lost 4 bases at V and 4 bases at J; junction bases unmatched: 7. The CDR3 extends over 15 amino acids. The CDR3 here is CASSSGLRTYNEQFF. Written as DNA, the CDR3 is TGTGCCAGCAGCTCGGGACTACGCACATACAATGAGCAGTTCTTC.

This clonotype was seen many times. This chain uses TRBV28 with TRBJ2-4, with D unresolved. The CDR3 contains 13 residues. The germline CDR1 and CDR2 sequences are MDHEN and SYDVKM. Trimming left V 2 bases short and J 11 bases short, with 13 bases between. CDR3 in DNA: TGTGCCAGCAGTTTAGCGGCCCAGCGCCTTCAGTACTTC. The encoded protein is CASSLAAQRLQYF.

This clonotype was counted between two and nine times. The rearrangement links TRBV28 to TRBJ2-7; maybe TRBD2 (6 bases). V lost 3 bases and J 5 bases, leaving 11 bases between the germline ends. The V gene's germline CDR1 is MDHEN and CDR2 SYDVKM. This CDR3 is built from 13 residues. The CDR3 is CASSFGGRHEQYF. The CDR3 region has the DNA TGTGCCAGCAGTTTTGGGGGGAGGCACGAGCAGTACTTC.

The chain employs TRBV6-5 and TRBJ2-5; a weak D match, TRBD2 (5 bases). CDR1 is MNHEY, CDR2 SVGAGI, per germline. This CDR3 is built from 12 residues. Trimming pared 6 bases from V and 4 bases from J, leaving 9 bases between. This CDR3 is CASRKGVETQYF. The CDR3 nucleotides read TGTGCCAGCAGAAAGGGAGTAGAGACCCAGTACTTC.

This clonotype was seen a handful of times. The chain has TRBV4-3 and TRBJ2-6; D perhaps matches TRBD2 (7 bases). This CDR3 region has 19 residues. In germline, CDR1 is LGHNA, CDR2 YSLEER. V lost 0 bases to trimming and J lost 0 bases, with 15 bases between them. The CDR3: CASSQDGPAGASGANVLTF. CDR3 DNA sequence: TGCGCCAGCAGCCAAGATGGCCCCGCGGGGGCCTCTGGGGCCAACGTCCTGACTTTC.

As concerns this clonotype: This may stem from a read error, because a much larger clone lies one nucleotide away. The CDR3 loop is CASSSSPGEQYF. The DNA of the CDR3 is TGTGCCAGCAGTTCCTCGCCGGGGGAGCAGTACTTC. The J gene is TRBJ2-7, the V gene TRBV6-2 or TRBV6-3; D is perhaps TRBD2 (5 bases). V was pared by 4 bases and J by 7 bases, with 11 bases between. The length of the CDR3 is 12 residues. CDR1 is MNHEY and CDR2 is SVGEGT in the germline V gene.

This clonotype was recorded many times. The V gene is TRBV20-1, the J gene TRBJ1-6, with unresolved D. The CDR3 is made up of 17 amino acids. Deletions cut 0 bases from V and 0 bases from J, with 12 bases between. The germline V gene encodes CDR1 DFQATT and CDR2 SNEGSKA (reference sequence). CDR3 bases: TGCAGTGCTAGAGATGACACCTCGAGCTCCTATAATTCACCCCTCCACTTT. Protein product: CSARDDTSSSYNSPLHF.

Comment on this clonotype: Compared with germline, one end of the junction differs, possibly owing to a read error. V gene TRBV20-1 combines with J gene TRBJ1-5; D might be TRBD1 (5 bases). The CDR3 is 16 residues long. Germline CDR1 is DFQATT and CDR2 is SNEGSKA (reference sequence). CDR3 protein: CCARDRVAGTYQPQHF. In DNA, the CDR3 is TGCTGTGCTAGAGATCGGGTGGCAGGGACCTATCAGCCCCAGCATTTT.

This clonotype was recorded many times. The V gene is TRBV24-1, the J gene TRBJ2-4, with 7 bases that match TRBD1. The CDR3 has 14 residues. The germline V gene has CDR1 KGHDR and CDR2 SFDVKD. The ends lost 3 bases at V and 7 bases at J; junction bases unmatched: 5. The CDR3 nucleotides read TGTGCCACCAGTGATCCCGGACAGGCGAACATTCAGTACTTC. Encoded protein: CATSDPGQANIQYF.

This clonotype was picked up many times. This chain uses TRBV10-2 with TRBJ2-1, with 11 bases fitting TRBD2. The CDR3 totals 15 residues. V dropped 7 bases and J dropped 5; count of bases not matched to a gene: 7. CDR1 and CDR2 (germline): WSHSY, SAAADI. The CDR3 DNA follows: TGCGCCAGCAACGCACTAGCGGGAGTCCACAATGAGCAGTTCTTC. Translation: CASNALAGVHNEQFF.

The table lists this clonotype with many counts. V usage is TRBV7-9 and J usage is TRBJ2-1; 7 bases match TRBD2. The germline gives CDR1 SEHNR, CDR2 FQNEAQ (reference sequence). Trimming removed 4 bases from V and 2 bases from J; junction bases left unmatched: 8. CDR3 length: 16 amino acids. The CDR3 coding sequence is TGTGCCAGCAGCTCTAGCAATAGCGGGCCCTACAATGAGCAGTTCTTC. Protein product: CASSSSNSGPYNEQFF. Drawing the rest from reference TRBV7-9 and TRBJ2-1, the complete variable domain is DTGVSQNPRHKITKRGQNVTFRCDPISEHNRLYWYRQTLGQGPEFLTYFQNEAQLEKSRLLSDRFSAERPKGSFSTLEIQRTEQGDSAMYLCASSSSNSGPYNEQFFGPGTRLTVL.

This clonotype was counted ten times or more. The chain employs TRBV20-1 and TRBJ2-7; possible D gene TRBD1, 5 bases. V dropped 3 bases and J dropped 5 bases, with 8 bases sitting between them. CDR3 length: 11 residues. CDR1 and CDR2 (germline): DFQATT, SNEGSKA (reference sequence). CDR3 sequence (DNA): TGCAGTGCTAGGACAGAAGACGAGCAGTACTTC. It encodes CSARTEDEQYF.

About this clonotype: A read error may explain this, as a much larger clone is one base away. This sequence joins TRBV28 and TRBJ2-5, with D unclear. This CDR3 has 12 amino acids. In germline, CDR1 is MDHEN, CDR2 SYDVKM. In DNA form, the CDR3 reads TGTGTCAGCAGTTTGGTGCCTGGGGCCCAGTACTTC. The encoded protein is CVSSLVPGAQYF. The variable domain in full, with the rest retrieved from reference TRBV28 and TRBJ2-5, is DVKVTQSSRYLVKRTGEKVFLECVQDMDHENMFWYRQDPGLGLRLIYFSYDVKMKEKGDIPEGYSVSREKKERFSLILESASTNQTSMYLCVSSLVPGAQYFGPGTRLLVL.

J is TRBJ2-1 and V is TRBV2; 8 bases map to TRBD1. J gave up 4 bases and V 8 bases, and 10 bases lay outside the gene matches. The CDR3 is made up of 15 amino acids. Germline V lookup: CDR1 SNHLY, CDR2 FYNNEI. CDR3 residues: CASAPGQEMYNEQFF. For the CDR3, the DNA is TGTGCCAGCGCCCCGGGACAGGAGATGTACAATGAGCAGTTCTTC. Full variable domain (outside the CDR3, taken from reference TRBV2 and TRBJ2-1): EPEVTQTPSHQVTQMGQEVILRCVPISNHLYFYWYRQILGQKVEFLVSFYNNEISEKSEIFDDQFSVERPDGSNFTLKIRSTKLEDSAMYFCASAPGQEMYNEQFFGPGTRLTVL.

This clonotype was counted ten times or more. The chain recombines TRBV5-8 with TRBJ2-1; 9 bases line up with TRBD2. The junction had 5 bases not matched to a gene; V was cut back by 0 bases and J by 7 bases. Germline CDR1 and CDR2: SGHTS and YDEGEE. The length of the CDR3 is 15 residues. The CDR3 protein is CASSLAQREANEQFF. The CDR3 DNA sequence: TGTGCCAGCAGCTTGGCCCAGCGGGAGGCTAATGAGCAGTTCTTC.

The chain carries TRBV30 and TRBJ2-1; D perhaps matches TRBD2 (6 bases). The CDR3 totals 14 residues. With 3 bases removed from V and 3 bases from J, the gap between germline ends came to 12 bases. CDR1 is GTSNPN, CDR2 SVGIG, per germline (reference sequence). CDR3 coding DNA: TGTGCCTGGAGCAGCGGAGGGGTCTACAATGAGCAGTTCTTC. Translation gives CAWSSGGVYNEQFF.

This clonotype appeared a few times. V is TRBV7-2 and J is TRBJ2-7; weak D call: TRBD2 (5 bases). The germline CDR1 and CDR2 sequences are SGHTA and FQGNSA. The CDR3 is made up of 14 amino acids. V lost 5 bases, J lost 2 bases, and 13 bases lay in between. The CDR3 coding sequence is TGTGCCAGCAGCGTCCCGGGATCCCCCTACGAGCAGTACTTC. Protein product: CASSVPGSPYEQYF.